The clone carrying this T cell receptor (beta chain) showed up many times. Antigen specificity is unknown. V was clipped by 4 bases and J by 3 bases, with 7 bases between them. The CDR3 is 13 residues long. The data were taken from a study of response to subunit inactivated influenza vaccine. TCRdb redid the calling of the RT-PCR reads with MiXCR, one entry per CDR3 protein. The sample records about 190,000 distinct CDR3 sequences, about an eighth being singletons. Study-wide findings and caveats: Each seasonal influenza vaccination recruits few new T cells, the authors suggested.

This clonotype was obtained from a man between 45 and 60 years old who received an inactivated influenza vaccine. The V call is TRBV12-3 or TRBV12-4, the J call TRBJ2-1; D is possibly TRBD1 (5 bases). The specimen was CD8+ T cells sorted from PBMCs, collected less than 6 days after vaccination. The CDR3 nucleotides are TGTGCCAGCAGTTCAGACAGCTACAATGAGCAGTTCTTC. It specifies CASSSDSYNEQFF.